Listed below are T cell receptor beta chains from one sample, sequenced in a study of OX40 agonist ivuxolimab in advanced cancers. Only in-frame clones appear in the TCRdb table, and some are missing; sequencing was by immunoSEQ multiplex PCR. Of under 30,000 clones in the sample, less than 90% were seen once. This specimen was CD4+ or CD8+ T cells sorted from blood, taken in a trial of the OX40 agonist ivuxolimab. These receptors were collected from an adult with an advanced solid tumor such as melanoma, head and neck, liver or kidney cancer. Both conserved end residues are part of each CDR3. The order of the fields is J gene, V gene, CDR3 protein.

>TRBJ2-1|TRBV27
CASRTGGTQSNEQFF
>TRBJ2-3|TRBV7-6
CASSYIAGGLGDTQYF
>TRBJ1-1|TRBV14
CASSQDRGYMNTEAFF
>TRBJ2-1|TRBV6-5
CASSFAGDLFYNEQFF
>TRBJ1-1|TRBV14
CASSQAQGVRTEAFF
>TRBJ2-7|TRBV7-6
CASSLAGSLYEQYF
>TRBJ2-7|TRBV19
CASTSGQGSYEQYF
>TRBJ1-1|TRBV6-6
CASSYTGATEAFF
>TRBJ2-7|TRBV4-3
CASSQVPGPSYEQYF
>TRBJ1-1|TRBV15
CATSVDRVGTEAFF
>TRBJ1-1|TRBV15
CATSSRTNTEAFF
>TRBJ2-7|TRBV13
CASSYPLAGPLYEQYF
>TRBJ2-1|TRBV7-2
CASSALNNEQFF
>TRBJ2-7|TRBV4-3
CASSQDSQGYEQYF
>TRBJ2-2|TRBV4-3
CASSQDPSGGTGELFF
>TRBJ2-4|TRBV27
CASSLSGGTKNIQYF
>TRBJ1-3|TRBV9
CASSVGPPVDRSFGNTIYF
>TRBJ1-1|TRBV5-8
CASSLPGILNTEAFF
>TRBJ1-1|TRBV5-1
CASSPEGGVTEAFF
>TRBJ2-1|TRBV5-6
CASSFWGLGSLNEQFF
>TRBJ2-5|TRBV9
CASSVGPTSQETQYF
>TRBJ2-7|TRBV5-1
CASSLDGGPPYEQYF
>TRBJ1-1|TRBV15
CATSRAEYTEAFF
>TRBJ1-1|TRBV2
CASSEGRNTEAFF